This is a list of T cell receptor beta chains from one sample in a study of PD-1 blockade in mismatch repair-deficient tumors. Sequencing used immunoSEQ multiplex PCR; TCRdb keeps in-frame clones, though not all of them. This table holds some 120,000 clones, 85% to 90% found once. This specimen was peripheral blood, taken 44 weeks after starting pembrolizumab. All receptors derive from an adult with mismatch repair-deficient cancer. Both conserved end residues are trimmed from each CDR3.

V gene: TRBV18; CDR3 protein: ASSPDRGNIQY
V gene: TRBV30; CDR3 protein: AWSVLAGVYNEQF
V gene: TRBV7-8; CDR3 protein: ASSLLGTGELF
V gene: TRBV7-8; CDR3 protein: ASSFGEKETQY
V gene: TRBV6-6; CDR3 protein: ASSSGYGYSNQPQH
V gene: TRBV27; CDR3 protein: ASRPGQMNTEAF
V gene: TRBV21-1; CDR3 protein: ASNPTDYLAKNIQY
V gene: TRBV7-9; CDR3 protein: ASSSQGDYEQY
V gene: TRBV7-3; CDR3 protein: ASALAGVDDEQF
V gene: TRBV28; CDR3 protein: ASRSRVYEQY
V gene: TRBV4-1; CDR3 protein: ASSQELAGSYEQY
V gene: TRBV7-9; CDR3 protein: ASSSSNTGELF
V gene: TRBV10-1; CDR3 protein: ASSESGTSGRKYNEQF
V gene: TRBV29-1; CDR3 protein: SVLGLAGVEQY
V gene: TRBV28; CDR3 protein: ASSPGLAGGPYEQY
V gene: TRBV7-8; CDR3 protein: ASSLSPLSGRERETQY
V gene: TRBV5-1; CDR3 protein: ASRKTGVGTQY
V gene: TRBV29-1; CDR3 protein: SVRTGGSYEQY
V gene: TRBV11-2; CDR3 protein: ASSFGRGGDNEQF
V gene: TRBV5-6; CDR3 protein: ASSLVGSYEQY
V gene: TRBV6-5; CDR3 protein: ASSYVSGFNQPQH
V gene: TRBV27; CDR3 protein: ASSETMVEGIPNYEQY
V gene: TRBV4-3; CDR3 protein: ASSQFNFHYNEQF
V gene: TRBV9; CDR3 protein: ASSVGPGEGVAKNIQY
V gene: TRBV30; CDR3 protein: AWSNYGVSGSYEQY
V gene: TRBV4-1; CDR3 protein: ASSQATGELF
V gene: TRBV7-6; CDR3 protein: ASSQYPDRVYEQY
V gene: TRBV2; CDR3 protein: ASRMRDQPEAF
V gene: TRBV7-9; CDR3 protein: ASRRDLGEAF
V gene: TRBV7-3; CDR3 protein: ASSQGLHSYNEQF
V gene: TRBV6-6; CDR3 protein: ASTSPGQGGHEQY
V gene: TRBV7-9; CDR3 protein: ASSSTLAGGSGANVLT
V gene: TRBV18; CDR3 protein: ATLPGLAYNEQF
V gene: TRBV11-1; CDR3 protein: ASSLVPREQY
V gene: TRBV10-3; CDR3 protein: ATQYRGSTDTQY
V gene: TRBV7-2; CDR3 protein: ASSVDRADMNTEAF